This TCR beta chain was obtained from a study of cytomegalovirus exposure and HLA in healthy donors. Produced via immunoSEQ multiplex PCR; TCRdb's table is partial and in-frame only. The sample includes 100,000 to 150,000 clones, 85% of them seen just once. V was pared by 3 bases and J by 3 bases, with 14 bases between. The CDR3 has 15 residues. CDR1 is SGHTA, CDR2 FQGNSA, per germline. The receptor comes from a woman aged 30 to 39 in good health and CMV-seronegative. The rearrangement uses TRBV7-2 and TRBJ1-2, with D perhaps TRBD1 (6 bases). The specimen was PBMCs. Written as DNA, the CDR3 is TGTGCCAGCAGCTTGTTTGGGGGCGCGGACTATGGCTACACCTTC. This translates into CASSLFGGADYGYTF.